A selection of T cell receptor beta chains follows, all from one sample in a study of OX40 agonist ivuxolimab in advanced cancers. TCRdb keeps only in-frame clones here, not all; method: immunoSEQ multiplex PCR. The sample shows approximately 61,000 clones, about 90% of them seen only once. The specimen was CD4+ or CD8+ T cells sorted from blood, collected in a trial of the OX40 agonist ivuxolimab. Every receptor here comes from an adult with an advanced solid tumor such as melanoma, head and neck, liver or kidney cancer. The CDR3 runs from the conserved cysteine through the conserved F or W. Each record gives: CDR3 protein, CDR3 DNA, D gene, J gene, clone size, V gene. The D gene is left open where the match is weak. Size tells how often a clone was seen (once, few, many) or the class of an expanded clone, and some rows leave it out.

cdr3_aa: CASSPPGSGRAYNEQFF; cdr3_nt: TGTGCCAGCAGCCCGCCAGGAAGCGGGAGGGCCTACAATGAGCAGTTCTTC; d_call: TRBD2; j_call: TRBJ2-1; clone_size: .; v_call: TRBV13
cdr3_aa: CASSQDWRRNFYGYTF; cdr3_nt: TGCGCCAGCAGCCAAGACTGGAGACGGAACTTCTATGGCTACACCTTC; d_call: .; j_call: TRBJ1-2; clone_size: .; v_call: TRBV4-3
cdr3_aa: CASSTSVGGELFF; cdr3_nt: TGTGCCAGCAGCACTAGCGTCGGCGGGGAGCTGTTTTTT; d_call: TRBD2; j_call: TRBJ2-2; clone_size: .; v_call: TRBV13
cdr3_aa: CAISESQQGSTGELFF; cdr3_nt: TGTGCCATCAGTGAGTCGCAACAGGGGAGCACCGGGGAGCTGTTTTTT; d_call: TRBD1; j_call: TRBJ2-2; clone_size: .; v_call: TRBV10-3
cdr3_aa: CASSPSDPPTQYF; cdr3_nt: TGTGCCAGCTCACCATCTGACCCCCCGACCCAGTACTTC; d_call: .; j_call: TRBJ2-5; clone_size: .; v_call: TRBV18
cdr3_aa: CASTHGGTEGEKLFF; cdr3_nt: TGTGCCAGCACCCACGGAGGGACAGAGGGTGAAAAACTGTTTTTT; d_call: TRBD1; j_call: TRBJ1-4; clone_size: .; v_call: TRBV6-1
cdr3_aa: CATLKSGNTGELFF; cdr3_nt: TGTGCCACTTTAAAGTCAGGAAATACCGGGGAGCTGTTTTTT; d_call: .; j_call: TRBJ2-2; clone_size: .; v_call: TRBV28
cdr3_aa: CASKRLAGGEQFF; cdr3_nt: TGTGCCAGTAAACGACTAGCGGGGGGTGAGCAGTTCTTC; d_call: TRBD2; j_call: TRBJ2-1; clone_size: .; v_call: TRBV19
cdr3_aa: CASSVGAGTEAFF; cdr3_nt: TGTGCCAGCAGCGTAGGTGCGGGCACTGAAGCTTTCTTT; d_call: .; j_call: TRBJ1-1; clone_size: .; v_call: TRBV9
cdr3_aa: CASRRLIRGYEQYF; cdr3_nt: TGTGCCAGCAGGAGACTGATCAGGGGCTACGAGCAGTACTTC; d_call: .; j_call: TRBJ2-7; clone_size: .; v_call: TRBV5-8
cdr3_aa: CASSLPSSDTQYF; cdr3_nt: TGTGCCAGCAGCTTACCTAGCTCAGATACGCAGTATTTT; d_call: .; j_call: TRBJ2-3; clone_size: .; v_call: TRBV7-2
cdr3_aa: CASSEAPRGLGTEAFF; cdr3_nt: TGTGCCAGCAGCGAAGCCCCCCGGGGACTAGGGACTGAAGCTTTCTTT; d_call: .; j_call: TRBJ1-1; clone_size: .; v_call: TRBV2
cdr3_aa: CASRGAGSYEQYF; cdr3_nt: TGTGCCAGCAGGGGGGCAGGCTCCTACGAGCAGTACTTC; d_call: .; j_call: TRBJ2-7; clone_size: .; v_call: TRBV27
cdr3_aa: CASSFSGGEQFF; cdr3_nt: TGTGCCAGCAGCTTTAGCGGGGGGGAGCAGTTCTTC; d_call: TRBD2; j_call: TRBJ2-1; clone_size: once; v_call: TRBV7-9
cdr3_aa: CASSEDRNYGYTF; cdr3_nt: TGTGCCAGCAGTGAGGACAGAAACTATGGCTACACCTTC; d_call: .; j_call: TRBJ1-2; clone_size: .; v_call: TRBV25-1
cdr3_aa: CAVGQSDNEQFF; cdr3_nt: TGTGCTGTAGGACAATCCGACAATGAGCAGTTCTTC; d_call: .; j_call: TRBJ2-1; clone_size: .; v_call: TRBV30
cdr3_aa: CAISSDRGETQYF; cdr3_nt: TGTGCCATCAGTTCTGACAGGGGAGAGACCCAGTACTTC; d_call: TRBD1; j_call: TRBJ2-5; clone_size: .; v_call: TRBV10-3
cdr3_aa: CASSYRPGLRLYEQYF; cdr3_nt: TGTGCCAGCAGTTACAGGCCGGGTCTGAGGCTCTACGAGCAGTACTTC; d_call: .; j_call: TRBJ2-7; clone_size: .; v_call: TRBV27
cdr3_aa: CASREAGTGAYGYTF; cdr3_nt: TGTGCCAGCAGAGAGGCCGGGACAGGGGCCTATGGCTACACCTTC; d_call: TRBD1; j_call: TRBJ1-2; clone_size: .; v_call: TRBV6-6
cdr3_aa: CASRGTSGTSTDTQYF; cdr3_nt: TGTGCCAGCAGGGGGACTAGCGGGACAAGCACAGATACGCAGTATTTT; d_call: TRBD2; j_call: TRBJ2-3; clone_size: .; v_call: TRBV2
cdr3_aa: CASSVGTVPGTGELFF; cdr3_nt: TGTGCCAGCAGCGTGGGGACGGTTCCTGGGACCGGGGAGCTGTTTTTT; d_call: .; j_call: TRBJ2-2; clone_size: few; v_call: TRBV9
cdr3_aa: CASSLANGPLLF; cdr3_nt: TGTGCCAGCAGCTTAGCTAACGGGCCTCTTCTTTTT; d_call: .; j_call: TRBJ1-4; clone_size: .; v_call: TRBV11-2
cdr3_aa: CASMVAGVGYGYTF; cdr3_nt: TGTGCCAGCATGGTTGCCGGGGTCGGCTATGGCTACACCTTC; d_call: .; j_call: TRBJ1-2; clone_size: .; v_call: TRBV28
cdr3_aa: CASSATSGSVGSTDTQYF; cdr3_nt: TGTGCCAGCAGTGCGACTAGCGGGAGTGTGGGTAGCACAGATACGCAGTATTTT; d_call: TRBD2; j_call: TRBJ2-3; clone_size: .; v_call: TRBV2
cdr3_aa: CAISEQIAAQETQYF; cdr3_nt: TGTGCCATCAGTGAACAGATAGCGGCCCAAGAGACCCAGTACTTC; d_call: .; j_call: TRBJ2-5; clone_size: .; v_call: TRBV10-3
cdr3_aa: CASSMIRQGEDTEAFF; cdr3_nt: TGTGCCAGCAGCATGATCAGACAGGGGGAGGACACTGAAGCTTTCTTT; d_call: TRBD1; j_call: TRBJ1-1; clone_size: .; v_call: TRBV11-1
cdr3_aa: CATSRGLAGSSYEQYF; cdr3_nt: TGTGCCACCAGCAGAGGCCTAGCGGGGAGCTCCTACGAGCAGTACTTC; d_call: TRBD2; j_call: TRBJ2-7; clone_size: .; v_call: TRBV15
cdr3_aa: CASRTGGWETQYF; cdr3_nt: TGTGCCAGCAGAACAGGGGGCTGGGAGACCCAGTACTTC; d_call: TRBD1; j_call: TRBJ2-5; clone_size: .; v_call: TRBV2
cdr3_aa: CASRRDGRNIQYF; cdr3_nt: TGTGCCAGCAGAAGGGACGGCCGGAACATTCAGTACTTC; d_call: .; j_call: TRBJ2-4; clone_size: .; v_call: TRBV2
cdr3_aa: CASSSRDTPDTQYF; cdr3_nt: TGTGCCAGCAGTTCCCGGGACACCCCAGATACGCAGTATTTT; d_call: .; j_call: TRBJ2-3; clone_size: .; v_call: TRBV6-5
cdr3_aa: CASSLVLLWGPKGDAEAFF; cdr3_nt: TGTGCCAGCAGCTTGGTTCTTTTGTGGGGCCCCAAGGGGGACGCTGAAGCTTTCTTT; d_call: .; j_call: TRBJ1-1; clone_size: .; v_call: TRBV5-8
cdr3_aa: CASSLGGTSSYEQYF; cdr3_nt: TGTGCCAGCAGCTTAGGGGGGACTAGCAGCTACGAGCAGTACTTC; d_call: TRBD2; j_call: TRBJ2-7; clone_size: .; v_call: TRBV7-2
cdr3_aa: CASSEQAISGNTIYF; cdr3_nt: TGTGCCAGCAGTGAACAGGCCATCTCTGGAAACACCATATATTTT; d_call: .; j_call: TRBJ1-3; clone_size: .; v_call: TRBV2
cdr3_aa: CASSPRGLTDTQYF; cdr3_nt: TGTGCCAGCAGCCCCCGGGGGCTCACAGATACGCAGTATTTT; d_call: .; j_call: TRBJ2-3; clone_size: .; v_call: TRBV7-2
cdr3_aa: CASRGADTGELFF; cdr3_nt: TGCGCCAGCAGAGGCGCGGACACCGGGGAGCTGTTTTTT; d_call: .; j_call: TRBJ2-2; clone_size: .; v_call: TRBV5-1
cdr3_aa: CASTLTGGGVTQYF; cdr3_nt: TGTGCCAGCACCTTAACGGGGGGCGGCGTGACCCAGTACTTC; d_call: .; j_call: TRBJ2-5; clone_size: .; v_call: TRBV7-9
cdr3_aa: CASSSGQGADTQYF; cdr3_nt: TGCGCCAGCAGCTCCGGACAGGGTGCAGATACGCAGTATTTT; d_call: TRBD1; j_call: TRBJ2-3; clone_size: .; v_call: TRBV5-1
cdr3_aa: CASSDDTDRITRYF; cdr3_nt: TGTGCCAGCAGTGACGACACCGACAGGATCACTCGGTACTTC; d_call: .; j_call: TRBJ2-7; clone_size: .; v_call: TRBV6-1
cdr3_aa: CASSGNRDQPQHF; cdr3_nt: TGTGCCAGCAGCGGCAACAGAGATCAGCCCCAGCATTTT; d_call: .; j_call: TRBJ1-5; clone_size: .; v_call: TRBV7-8
cdr3_aa: CASRPGPSGNTIYF; cdr3_nt: TGTGCCAGCAGGCCAGGGCCCTCTGGAAACACCATATATTTT; d_call: .; j_call: TRBJ1-3; clone_size: .; v_call: TRBV6-5
cdr3_aa: CASRGKTSIVLQETQYF; cdr3_nt: TGTGCCAGCCGTGGGAAGACTAGCATCGTTCTACAAGAGACCCAGTACTTC; d_call: TRBD2; j_call: TRBJ2-5; clone_size: .; v_call: TRBV6-1
cdr3_aa: CASSAMEGAEAFF; cdr3_nt: TGTGCCAGCAGTGCCATGGAAGGCGCTGAAGCTTTCTTT; d_call: .; j_call: TRBJ1-1; clone_size: .; v_call: TRBV6-1
cdr3_aa: CASSQETGLSSGYTF; cdr3_nt: TGCGCCAGCAGCCAAGAAACCGGGTTGTCCTCTGGCTACACCTTC; d_call: .; j_call: TRBJ1-2; clone_size: .; v_call: TRBV4-1
cdr3_aa: CASSRIQGAGNTIYF; cdr3_nt: TGTGCCAGCAGCAGAATACAGGGAGCTGGAAACACCATATATTTT; d_call: .; j_call: TRBJ1-3; clone_size: .; v_call: TRBV7-2
cdr3_aa: CASSYGGSTDTQYF; cdr3_nt: TGTGCCAGCAGTTATGGGGGTAGCACAGATACGCAGTATTTT; d_call: .; j_call: TRBJ2-3; clone_size: .; v_call: TRBV28
cdr3_aa: CASSAQGNYGYTF; cdr3_nt: TGTGCCAGCAGTGCACAGGGGAACTATGGCTACACCTTC; d_call: TRBD1; j_call: TRBJ1-2; clone_size: .; v_call: TRBV6-1
cdr3_aa: CAISEATGLGYEQYF; cdr3_nt: TGTGCCATCAGTGAAGCTACAGGGTTGGGCTACGAGCAGTACTTC; d_call: .; j_call: TRBJ2-7; clone_size: .; v_call: TRBV10-3